This T cell receptor beta chain stems from a study of cytomegalovirus exposure and HLA in healthy donors (dated by TCRdb to about 2017). Regarding the complete study: An earlier analysis of a few hundred of the donors reported 250 to 300 Gb of sequence data and 95 million to 140 million unique TCR beta sequences obtained from about 200 million T cells. Among 398 genotyped donors of the cohort, an average of approximately 240,000 unique TCR beta nucleotide sequences were sequenced per donor, roughly a sixth of them non-productive. The study aimed to test whether signatures of past pathogen exposure could be identified by cataloging public T cell receptors. All discovery cohort repertoires had been generated using a single sequencing platform. The study profiled the T cell repertoires of 500 to 800 subjects by immunosequencing and related them to cytomegalovirus serostatus. In a later genetic analysis, genome-wide SNP genotypes for 398 of the 666 donors were used, and that subset was treated as a discovery cohort. The number of typed donors differed by locus: about 620-640 for A, B, C, DRB1 and DQB1; approximately 540 for DQA1; approximately 600 for DPA1; and roughly 450 for DPB1. In a later analysis, previously published TCR beta repertoires from several hundred donors were re-analyzed and high-resolution HLA genotyping was added so that TCR occurrence patterns could be studied. The later analysis used no new phenotypic data to find candidate immune exposures, relying instead on TCR beta sequences and their occurrence across donors. A separate validation cohort of roughly 110 different subjects was used in addition to the roughly 620-subject first cohort. An earlier analysis of nearly 600 of the donors applied high-throughput TCR beta sequencing to assess whether each TCR beta V gene segment acted as functional or pseudogenic. Both class I and class II loci were covered by HLA typing, at four-digit resolution. The study combined high-throughput TCR immunosequencing, statistical association of individual TCRs with disease status, and machine learning to predict cytomegalovirus infection status. Of the 300 to 400 genotyped donors, over 65% fell in the genetic ancestry cluster associated with self-reported Caucasian donors. Donor age, sex, ethnicity and CMV serostatus were compiled alongside the repertoire data. Because of strong linkage in the cohort, four or five DR-DQ haplotypes were treated as single units for association and clustering. About 330 gigabases of sequencing data and tens of millions of unique TCR sequences made up an early release that covered fewer than 650 HLA-typed donors.

Including cysteine and phenylalanine, the CDR3 has 13 amino acids. Of the read, only the CDR3 DNA is kept; its 39 bases are in frame from base 1. CDR1 and CDR2 were assigned from the germline V gene as SNHLY and FYNNEI. The V and J ends are trimmed by 4 bases and 7 bases, leaving 13 bases between them. The receptor library was made with the immunoSEQ multiplex PCR assay. For the multiplex PCR, a mixture combining 60 forward primers for TCR Vbeta segments and 13 reverse primers for TCR Jbeta segments was used. The CDR3 region of rearranged TCR beta genes was amplified from genomic DNA with a multiplex PCR assay. Amplified TCR beta libraries were sequenced as 87-base-pair reads on the Illumina HiSeq System. The study's processing was this. In a later analysis, some 80 million unique TCR beta chains were counted across the approximately 620 repertoires, and roughly 11 million of these chains were shared by at least two donors. Raw reads were error-corrected and collapsed into unique sequences with a nearest-neighbor algorithm that merged closely related sequences to remove PCR and sequencing errors. V, D and J gene segments were assigned by aligning CDR3 sequences to IMGT reference sequences. Each retained sequence needed at least a six-nucleotide match to both a V gene segment and a J gene segment. Rearrangements were called productive when the CDR3 lacked stop codons and stayed in frame with V and J; all others were non-productive. CDR3 was defined according to IMGT convention as the region running from the second conserved V-encoded cysteine to the conserved J-encoded phenylalanine. Sequences without an unambiguous match to a single V gene segment were excluded from the earlier analysis of about 640 of the donors. In an earlier analysis of 587 of the donors, V segments were called functional above 56.7% productive rearrangements and were called segregating when the between-donor standard deviation exceeded 5%. To diagnose cytomegalovirus status from the catalog of TCR beta chain sequences, a statistical classification framework was built. In a later analysis, TCR nucleotide sequences were compared against IMGT/GENE-DB human TR gene sequences so that V and J genes could be assigned. The TCRdist pipeline was used in a later analysis to assign CDR3 sequences and most-parsimonious VDJ recombination scenarios. In a later analysis, each TCR beta chain was defined by its CDR3 amino acid sequence together with its V-gene family, and reads without a unique V-gene family were excluded. To address suspected cross-contamination and a sequencing artifact, a later analysis removed 592 highly shared, low-generation-probability nucleotide sequences. In a later analysis, a clonal expansion index for each public chain was calculated from normalized within-repertoire ranks of inferred template counts. In a later analysis, generation probabilities were computed with a VDJ recombination model fitted to out-of-frame rearrangements, and the resulting probabilities were checked against IGoR. In a later analysis, hypergeometric tests were used to score TCR-TCR, TCR-HLA and TCR-CMV co-occurrence, with a repertoire-size bias correction applied to TCR pairs. To estimate false discovery rates, a later analysis permuted the HLA or CMV assignments 20 times. In a later analysis, co-occurring TCRs were grouped using DBSCAN, with TCRdist sequence similarity added in when clustering inside HLA-allele-positive subsets. Repertoires with fewer than 30,000 or more than 120,000 public chains were left out of co-occurrence clustering, as were about five repertoires with anomalous nucleotide sharing. TCRdb limited this immuneACCESS table to in-frame rearrangements with V and J called. A share of clones is missing; checked studies link under half to unresolved V genes, and the rest is unexplained. D and trimming come from the DNA, and the V and J calls and clone size come from that table. In this sample the table shows 130,000 or so clones, around 80% of which occur a single time. Together, the top ten hold 3.2% of the sample.

The cohort consisted of fewer than 700 healthy bone marrow donors. All cohort members were sampled while nominally healthy, although unrecorded immune exposures were likely present. The donor tested CMV seropositive, placing the donor among the 289 seropositive members of the cohort. Every donor gave a peripheral blood sample, and the peripheral blood mononuclear cells from that sample were used for TCR beta sequencing. Genomic DNA extraction from the blood cell samples was performed with the Qiagen DNeasy Blood Extraction Kit. General conclusions and limits of the study: In both the original and validation cohorts, the classifier was reported to diagnose cytomegalovirus status with high specificity and sensitivity. According to the authors, the approach could potentially be generalized to other disease states and immunological phenotypes. In a later analysis, the rate of TCR association differed among HLA loci, with DRB1 alleles having the most associated TCRs and HLA-C alleles having the fewest. The presence/absence analyses assumed that sequencing depth was roughly uniform across donors, and that assumption may not be true. Specific HLA alleles were associated with roughly 16,000 TCR beta sequences at a false discovery rate of 0.05 in a later analysis. Only TCR beta chains were sequenced in this cohort, and the absence of alpha or paired-chain data limited detectable features. A group of highly shared sequence variants was considered likely to be a technical artifact of the sequencing pipeline. A further reported finding was that TCR beta sequences accurately predicted the HLA-A and HLA-B alleles for most subjects in the first cohort. In a later analysis, most CMV-associated TCR beta chains were found to appear HLA-restricted, with HLA associations seemingly driven largely by CMV exposure. The study gave a list of over 150 TCR beta chains associated with cytomegalovirus. Correlated functional status among segregating V segments might reflect linkage disequilibrium, but an unknown experimental factor could not be ruled out. A later analysis found that HLA-associated TCR beta chains were more clonally expanded and had lower generation probabilities than equally common non-associated chains. Strong co-occurrence of HLA alleles, especially DR and DQ, made assigning TCR associations to individual alleles difficult. Because the 87-base-pair reads could not distinguish some IMGT-functional V segments, including TRBV6-2 and TRBV6-3, those segments were excluded. An earlier analysis of approximately 500 of the donors showed that most TCR beta V segments appeared in productive rearrangements either about 87% or about 30% of the time, which broadly matched IMGT annotations. Several of the top co-occurrence clusters appeared to be linked to parvovirus B19, influenza, CMV and Epstein-Barr virus, according to a later analysis. For the cohort, immune exposure information was limited to CMV serostatus. Compared with the roughly 700-donor mean, donors in an Asian-associated ancestry cluster had fewer N-insertions in productive TCRs, according to a later genetic analysis. Across donors, most TCR sequences were observed very rarely, whereas some public TCRs were present in many individuals. In vitro tests confirmed that a few of the cytomegalovirus-associated TCR beta chains recognize cytomegalovirus antigens. The earlier analysis of almost 600 of the donors excluded approximately 17 rarely observed V segments, including chromosome 9 orphons, because counts were too low. HLA typing was unavailable for some donors at each locus, so association tests used only the typed subset. V-gene and J-gene trimming of TCR beta chains was associated with a missense DCLRE1C variant in a later genetic analysis, and the association was replicated in an independent cohort.

This clone was detected only once. No cognate antigen has been identified for it. Base qualities were left out, and no much larger clone turns up one base away. The TCR was taken from a man between 18 and 29 years old in good health and CMV-seropositive. Sequenced: PBMCs. The chain employs TRBV2 and TRBJ1-2; perhaps TRBD1 is the D gene, with 5 bases matching. The CDR3: CASSVWDSGGYTF. Read as DNA, the sequence is TGTGCCAGCAGTGTATGGGACTCCGGTGGCTACACCTTC. Reference TRBV2 and TRBJ1-2 proteins supply the regions before and after the CDR3; the full variable domain is: EPEVTQTPSHQVTQMGQEVILRCVPISNHLYFYWYRQILGQKVEFLVSFYNNEISEKSEIFDDQFSVERPDGSNFTLKIRSTKLEDSAMYFCASSVWDSGGYTFGSGTRLTVV.